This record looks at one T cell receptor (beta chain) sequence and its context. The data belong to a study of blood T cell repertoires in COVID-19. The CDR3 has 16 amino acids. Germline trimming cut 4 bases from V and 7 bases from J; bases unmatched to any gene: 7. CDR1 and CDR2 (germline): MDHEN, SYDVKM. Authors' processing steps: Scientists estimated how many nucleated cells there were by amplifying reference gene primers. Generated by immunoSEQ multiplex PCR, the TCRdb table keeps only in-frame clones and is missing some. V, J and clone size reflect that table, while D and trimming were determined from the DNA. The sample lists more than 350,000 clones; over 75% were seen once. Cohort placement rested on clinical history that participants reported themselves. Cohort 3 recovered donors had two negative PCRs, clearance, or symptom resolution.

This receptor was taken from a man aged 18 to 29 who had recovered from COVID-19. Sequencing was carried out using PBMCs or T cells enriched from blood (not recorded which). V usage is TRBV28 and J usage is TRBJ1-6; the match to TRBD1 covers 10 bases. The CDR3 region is CASSSGTGAGNSPLHF. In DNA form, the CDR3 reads TGTGCCAGCAGTTCCGGGACAGGGGCGGGGAATTCACCCCTCCACTTT.